The clone carrying this T cell receptor (beta chain) was counted only a few times. Its antigen is currently unknown. The study reverse transcribed the entire isolated RNA, so it sequenced expressed TCRB transcripts. Here immunoSEQ multiplex PCR was the method, and the copy in TCRdb shows in-frame clones only, minus some. The table includes 350,000 or so clones, around 19% detected once. This sample is drawn from a study of beta chain features in type 1 diabetes. In the study overall: Age, gender and cell yields were alike across patients and healthy donors. Whole-study findings and limits: In all four CD4+ subsets, TCRB CDR3 length was significantly, moderately reduced in type 1 diabetes.

On average, the one heparinised blood draw given by each donor was approximately 120 mL. Cell sorting via CD45RO/CCR7/CD25/CD127/CD95/CD27 was performed to obtain CD4+ naive, central memory, regulatory and stem cell-like memory cells. The specimen was naive CD4+ T cells from blood. The TCR sequence derives from a woman between 18 and 29 years old in good health.

The CDR3 protein is CAWSLEGLGGNIQYF. The CDR3 DNA reads TGTGCCTGGAGCCTAGAGGGCCTCGGGGGAAACATTCAGTACTTC. The gene calls are TRBV30 and TRBJ2-4; D possibly corresponds to TRBD2 (6 bases). With 3 bases removed from V and 6 bases from J, the gap between germline ends came to 18 bases. There are 15 residues in the CDR3. The V gene's germline CDR1 is GTSNPN and CDR2 SVGIG (reference sequence). Full variable domain (missing parts from reference TRBV30 and TRBJ2-4): SQTIHQWPATLVQPVGSPLSLECTVEGTSNPNLYWYRQAAGRGLQLLFYSVGIGQISSEVPQNLSASRPQDRQFILSSKKLLLSDSGFYLCAWSLEGLGGNIQYFGAGTRLSVL.